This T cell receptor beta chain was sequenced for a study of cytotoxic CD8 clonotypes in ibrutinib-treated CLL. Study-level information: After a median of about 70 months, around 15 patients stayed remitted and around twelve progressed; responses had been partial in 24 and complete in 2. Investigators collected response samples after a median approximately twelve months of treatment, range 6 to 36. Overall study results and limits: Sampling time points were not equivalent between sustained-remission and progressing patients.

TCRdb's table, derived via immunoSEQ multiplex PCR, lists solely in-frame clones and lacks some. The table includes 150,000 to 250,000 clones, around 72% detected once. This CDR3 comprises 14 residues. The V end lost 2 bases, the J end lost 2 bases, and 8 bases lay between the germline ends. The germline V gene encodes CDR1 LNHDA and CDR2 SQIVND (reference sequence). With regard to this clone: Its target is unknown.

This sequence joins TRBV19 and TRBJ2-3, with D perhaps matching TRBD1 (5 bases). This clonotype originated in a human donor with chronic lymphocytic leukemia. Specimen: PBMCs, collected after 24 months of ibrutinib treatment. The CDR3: CASSITGDTDTQYF. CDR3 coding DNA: TGTGCCAGTAGTATAACAGGTGACACAGATACGCAGTATTTT.